These 27 T cell receptor beta chains were sequenced from one sample in a study of blood T cells in healthy people across ages. The authors ran a second PCR of roughly 6 to 11 cycles using a sample-barcoded 5' primer and a J-beta primer mix. TCRdb used MiXCR to reprocess the 5' RACE reads, holding one entry per CDR3 protein. The table lists 650,000 to 950,000 distinct CDR3 sequences, around 42% of them singletons. Sequenced: blood. The receptors stem from a man in his 60s in good health.

This clonotype came up once. The CDR3 region has the DNA TGTGCCAGCAGTTTATACGCGCCAAGAGGGGCTTCAGCCAAAAACATTCAGTACTTC. Its protein is CASSLYAPRGASAKNIQYF. The gene calls are TRBV28 and TRBJ2-4; TRBD1 or TRBD2 may be the D gene (5 bases each). The CDR3 has 19 amino acids. Germline lookup yields CDR1 MDHEN and CDR2 SYDVKM. Deletions cut 1 base from V and 0 bases from J, with 19 bases between.

This clonotype was counted a few times. The chain has TRBV3-1 and TRBJ2-3; maybe TRBD2 (6 bases). The germline V gene has CDR1 LGHDT and CDR2 YNNKEL (reference sequence). V shed 1 base and J shed 2 bases, with 13 bases lying between them. This CDR3 contains 16 residues. The CDR3 protein is CASSQVFRDSTDTQYF. The DNA of the CDR3 is TGTGCCAGCAGCCAAGTTTTCCGGGACTCCACAGATACGCAGTATTTT.

This clonotype has at least ten counts. The chain links TRBV7-9 to TRBJ2-2, with D unclear. The V end lost 5 bases, the J end lost 3 bases, and 4 bases lay between the germline ends. The CDR3 is 12 amino acids. Germline V CDR1 and CDR2: SEHNR, FQNEAQ (reference sequence). CDR3 protein: CASSRDTGELFF. The DNA of the CDR3 is TGTGCCAGCAGCCGAGACACCGGGGAGCTGTTTTTT.

The chain joins TRBV28 to TRBJ2-5; D gene ambiguous. The CDR3 has 15 amino acids. V was cut by 5 bases and J by 8 bases, with 21 bases left in between. Germline values: CDR1 MDHEN, CDR2 SYDVKM. The CDR3 coding sequence is TGTGCCAGCAGTCCCCTGGACGGTAGAGGAAATACCCAGTACTTC. Translated: CASSPLDGRGNTQYF. Full variable domain (rest looked up from reference TRBV28 and TRBJ2-5): DVKVTQSSRYLVKRTGEKVFLECVQDMDHENMFWYRQDPGLGLRLIYFSYDVKMKEKGDIPEGYSVSREKKERFSLILESASTNQTSMYLCASSPLDGRGNTQYFGPGTRLLVL.

The V call is TRBV9, the J call TRBJ2-1; 7 nucleotides match TRBD1. After removal of 8 bases from V and 8 bases from J, the junction contained 16 bases not matched to a gene. Germline CDR1 SGDLS, CDR2 YYNGEE. The CDR3 is 15 residues long. The CDR3 loop reads CARSLTDRRPHEQFF. In DNA, the CDR3 is TGTGCCAGAAGCCTAACGGACAGGAGGCCTCATGAGCAGTTCTTC. Complete variable domain (other parts from reference TRBV9 and TRBJ2-1): DSGVTQTPKHLITATGQRVTLRCSPRSGDLSVYWYQQSLDQGLQFLIQYYNGEERAKGNILERFSAQQFPDLHSELNLSSLELGDSALYFCARSLTDRRPHEQFFGPGTRLTVL.

Only one count was recorded for this clonotype. V usage is TRBV12-3 or TRBV12-4 and J usage is TRBJ2-3, with D perhaps assigned TRBD1 or TRBD2 (5 bases each). V lost 9 bases to trimming and J lost 2 bases, with 18 bases between them. CDR3 length: 15 amino acids. This CDR3 reads CASLRGRENTDTQYF. The DNA for the CDR3 is TGTGCCAGTTTAAGGGGCAGGGAGAACACAGATACGCAGTATTTT.

The CDR3 nucleotides read TGCAGCGGCCGGGGCCCAAAGGACTACGAGCAGTACTTC. Protein: CSGRGPKDYEQYF. The chain combines TRBV29-1 with TRBJ2-7, with D possibly called TRBD1 or TRBD2 (5 bases each). Germline V CDR1 and CDR2: SQVTM, ANQGSEA. The CDR3 length is 13 residues. V was shortened by 7 bases and J by 3 bases, with 16 bases between the two germline ends.

The chain carries TRBV7-9 and TRBJ2-3, with TRBD1 identical over 7 bases. This CDR3 spans 16 amino acids. Germline V lookup: CDR1 SEHNR, CDR2 FQNEAQ (reference sequence). J lost 4 bases, V lost 1 base, and 8 bases had no gene match. CDR3 DNA sequence: TGTGCCAGCAGCTTAGGACGGAGACAGGGAGCAGATACGCAGTATTTT. As protein: CASSLGRRQGADTQYF.

This chain joins TRBV24-1 and TRBJ1-1, with D perhaps matching TRBD1 (6 bases). The germline CDR1 and CDR2 sequences are KGHDR and SFDVKD. Trimming stripped 7 bases from V and 1 base from J, with 9 bases between. This CDR3 spans 13 amino acids. In nucleotides, the CDR3 is TGTGCCACCAGGGACAGCGAGAACACTGAAGCTTTCTTT. Its translation: CATRDSENTEAFF.

This clonotype was observed a handful of times. The rearrangement uses TRBV6-2 or TRBV6-3 and TRBJ2-4; D possibly uses TRBD1 or TRBD2 (5 bases each). The J call may be in error: the DNA end matches TRBJ2-5 better. The CDR3 spans 15 residues. The germline V gene encodes CDR1 MNHEY and CDR2 SVGEGT. CDR3 in amino acids: CASSTHRGVQETQYF. CDR3 nucleotides: TGTGCCAGCAGTACCCACCGAGGGGTACAAGAGACCCAGTACTTC.

The sample holds a few counts of this clonotype. The chain is built from TRBV14 and TRBJ2-7; D is unclear. Germline CDR1 is SGHDN and CDR2 is FVKESK. Deletions cut 3 bases from V and 1 base from J, with 22 bases between. CDR3 length equals 18 residues. Here the CDR3 DNA reads TGTGCCAGCAGCCATAGAAACCTTGCCACGCGGAGATCCTACGAGCAGTACTTC. Amino acids: CASSHRNLATRRSYEQYF. Full variable domain (rest looked up from reference TRBV14 and TRBJ2-7): EAGVTQFPSHSVIEKGQTVTLRCDPISGHDNLYWYRRVMGKEIKFLLHFVKESKQDESGMPNNRFLAERTGGTYSTLKVQPAELEDSGVYFCASSHRNLATRRSYEQYFGPGTRLTVT.

The chain employs TRBV29-1 and TRBJ2-3; TRBD2 matches at 9 bases. After removal of 2 bases from V and 14 bases from J, the junction contained 8 bases not matched to a gene. The germline V gene encodes CDR1 SQVTM and CDR2 ANQGSEA. The CDR3 loop spans 12 amino acids. CDR3 in amino acids: CSVESLAGLLYF. CDR3 nucleotides: TGCAGCGTTGAATCCCTAGCGGGGTTATTGTATTTT.

To note about this clonotype: Given a much more abundant clone one base away, this may be a read error. The final CDR3 position lacks the conserved phenylalanine or tryptophan, pointing to a likely read error. The rearrangement joins TRBV29-1 to TRBJ2-7; no clear D. Near its end, the DNA agrees better with TRBJ2-5, so the J call may be wrong. The V gene's germline CDR1 is SQVTM and CDR2 ANQGSEA. The length of the CDR3 is 12 residues. The CDR3 region has the DNA TGCAGCGTCCTAACCCCAGCGGAGACCCAGTACATC. Amino acid sequence: CSVLTPAETQYI.

The V and J genes are TRBV21-1 and TRBJ2-7; the table names TRBD2, a call not compared with the DNA. TRBV21-1 is assigned pseudogene status. CDR3 length: 17 residues. CDR3 loop: CASSKAVVGLFCYEQYF. The CDR3 DNA sequence: TGTGCCAGCAGCAAGGCAGTTGTGGGCCTTTTTTGCTACGAGCAGTACTTC.

This clonotype was picked up a small number of times. J is TRBJ2-7 and V is TRBV30, with 8 positions matching TRBD1. V was pared by 5 bases and J by 3 bases, with 9 bases of the junction left unmatched. Germline values: CDR1 GTSNPN, CDR2 SVGIG (reference sequence). This CDR3 is built from 14 residues. The CDR3: CAWASGQGIYEQYF. CDR3 coding DNA: TGTGCCTGGGCTTCCGGACAGGGTATCTACGAGCAGTACTTC.

To note about this clonotype: An end of the junction differs from the germline gene, which may be a read error. This chain's CDR3 is CARSTGGTGGLDEQYF. Here the CDR3 DNA reads TGTGCCCGCAGCACCGGCGGGACAGGGGGTTTGGACGAGCAGTACTTC. The rearrangement uses TRBV7-2 and TRBJ2-7; 11 bases agree with TRBD1. CDR1 SGHTA and CDR2 FQGNSA come from the germline V gene. The CDR3 totals 16 residues. The entire variable domain, with the rest obtained from reference TRBV7-2 and TRBJ2-7, is as follows: GAGVSQSPSNKVTEKGKDVELRCDPISGHTALYWYRQSLGQGLEFLIYFQGNSAPDKSGLPSDRFSAERTGGSVSTLTIQRTQQEDSAVYLCARSTGGTGGLDEQYFGPGTRLTVT.

This clonotype was seen only a few times. This rearrangement joins TRBV11-2 to TRBJ2-5, with 15 bases aligning to TRBD2. The junction had 1 base not matched to a gene; V was cut back by 5 bases and J by 3 bases. Germline V CDR1 and CDR2: SGHAT, FQNNGV. The CDR3 is made up of 15 amino acids. The CDR3 sequence is CASSGLAGGKETQYF. CDR3 sequence (DNA): TGTGCCAGCAGCGGACTAGCGGGGGGGAAAGAGACCCAGTACTTC.

The rearrangement links TRBV5-6 to TRBJ1-2, with 7 bases matching TRBD1. CDR1 and CDR2 (germline): SGHDT, YYEEEE. After removal of 4 bases from V and 8 bases from J, the junction contained 2 bases not matched to a gene. The CDR3 runs to 11 residues. The CDR3 here is CASSNRGGYTF. In DNA form, the CDR3 reads TGTGCCAGCAGCAACAGGGGCGGCTACACCTTC.

This clonotype turned up a few times. In nucleotides, the CDR3 is TGCAGTGCTAGAGTTCGGCGGCAGGGAACTAAAAATGGTAGCAATCAGCCCCAGCATTTT. Protein product: CSARVRRQGTKNGSNQPQHF. This sequence joins TRBV20-1 and TRBJ1-5; weak D call: TRBD1 (5 bases). CDR1 and CDR2 from the germline V gene are DFQATT and SNEGSKA (reference sequence). The ends were cut back, 1 base at V and 0 bases at J, with 25 bases in the middle. This CDR3 has 20 residues.

The chain employs TRBV10-3 and TRBJ2-1, with D perhaps TRBD1 or TRBD2 (8 bases each). Trimming removed 4 bases at V and 9 bases at J, with 28 bases between. The CDR3 is 18 residues long. Per germline, CDR1 ENHRY and CDR2 SYGVKD. Written as DNA, the CDR3 is TGTGCCATCAGTGGTCTTGCAGGGGGCTTGGCGGGGGGTGGTGAGCAGTTCTTC. This translates into CAISGLAGGLAGGGEQFF.

This clonotype was counted only a few times. The chain links TRBV3-1 to TRBJ1-2; perhaps TRBD1 as D (5 bases). The CDR3 is made up of 15 amino acids. Germline V lookup: CDR1 LGHDT, CDR2 YNNKEL (reference sequence). With 0 bases removed from V and 6 bases from J, the gap between germline ends came to 14 bases. In DNA, the CDR3 is TGTGCCAGCAGCCAAGATGGGGGGGACGGGAATGGCTACACCTTC. It is translated as CASSQDGGDGNGYTF.

This clonotype has a handful of counts. The chain uses TRBV6-6 and TRBJ2-3, with D maybe TRBD1 (6 bases). The CDR3 length is 16 residues. V was pared by 7 bases and J by 0 bases, with 17 bases between. Germline values: CDR1 MNHNY, CDR2 SVGAGI (reference sequence). The DNA of the CDR3 is TGTGCCAGCATCCGTCCGGGACACAAAAGCACAGATACGCAGTATTTT. Its translation: CASIRPGHKSTDTQYF.

This clonotype was seen only a few times. The V gene is TRBV12-3 or TRBV12-4, the J gene TRBJ2-1; possibly TRBD2 for D (5 bases). The CDR3 extends over 16 amino acids. Deletions cut 5 bases from V and 4 bases from J, with 18 bases between. Here the CDR3 reads CASSPGLAISYNEQFF. CDR3 sequence (DNA): TGTGCCAGCAGTCCCGGACTGGCGATTTCGTACAATGAGCAGTTCTTC.

This clonotype has more than one count but fewer than ten. The CDR3 DNA reads TGCGCCAGCAGCTTCGGAGATGTCGGGCATAATTCACCCCTCCACTTT. This translates into CASSFGDVGHNSPLHF. This chain links TRBV5-1 with TRBJ1-6; no firm D call. The CDR3 extends over 16 amino acids. Germline CDR1 and CDR2: SGHRS and YFSETQ. The ends were cut back, 2 bases at V and 5 bases at J, with 14 bases in the middle.

This clonotype showed up just a few times. The rearrangement joins TRBV7-6 to TRBJ1-2; D call uncertain. V was cut by 5 bases and J by 0 bases, with 16 bases left in between. From germline, CDR1 is SGHVS and CDR2 FNYEAQ. This CDR3 has 16 amino acids. The CDR3 DNA reads TGTGCCAGCAGCCGCTCTGCAGGAGCTGCTAACTATGGCTACACCTTC. Translation: CASSRSAGAANYGYTF.

The rearrangement joins TRBV13 to TRBJ2-1; D might be TRBD1 (5 bases). The ends were cut back, 5 bases at V and 8 bases at J, with 13 bases in the middle. Germline V gene sequence: CDR1 PRHDT, CDR2 FYEKMQ (reference sequence). This CDR3 region has 13 residues. CDR3 sequence reads: CASSARQRYEQFF. In DNA, the CDR3 is TGTGCCAGCAGCGCCCGACAGAGGTATGAGCAGTTCTTC.

This clonotype came up a few times. This chain uses TRBV2 with TRBJ1-4, with D uncertain. Trimming removed 4 bases from V and 8 bases from J, with 5 bases in between. The germline V gene has CDR1 SNHLY and CDR2 FYNNEI. The CDR3 length is 11 residues. The CDR3 coding sequence is TGTGCCAGCAGTGTTGCGGAAAAACTGTTTTTT. Its translation is CASSVAEKLFF.